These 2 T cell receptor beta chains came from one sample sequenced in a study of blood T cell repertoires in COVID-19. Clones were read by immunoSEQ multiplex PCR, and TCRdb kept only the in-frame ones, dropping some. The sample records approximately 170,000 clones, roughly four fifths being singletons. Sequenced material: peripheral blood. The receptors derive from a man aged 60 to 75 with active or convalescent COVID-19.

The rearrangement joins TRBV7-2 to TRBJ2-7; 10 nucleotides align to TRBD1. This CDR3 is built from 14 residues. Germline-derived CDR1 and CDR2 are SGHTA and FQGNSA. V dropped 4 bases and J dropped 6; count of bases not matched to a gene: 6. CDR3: CASSSTGTGVEQYF. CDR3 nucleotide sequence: TGTGCCAGCAGCTCCACCGGGACAGGGGTCGAGCAGTACTTC.

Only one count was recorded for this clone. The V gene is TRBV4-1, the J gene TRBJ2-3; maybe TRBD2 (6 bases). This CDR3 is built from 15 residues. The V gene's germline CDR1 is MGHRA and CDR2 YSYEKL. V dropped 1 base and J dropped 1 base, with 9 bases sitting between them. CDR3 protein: CASSQGGVGTDTQYF. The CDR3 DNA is TGCGCCAGCAGCCAAGGGGGGGTCGGCACAGATACGCAGTATTTT.